Below are 27 T cell receptor beta chains sequenced from a single sample in a study of synovial regulatory T cells in juvenile arthritis. Profiling relied on immunoSEQ multiplex PCR, and the TCRdb table lists in-frame clones only, not all of them. This specimen shows just under 10,000 clones; the ten leading clones hold 0.9% to 1.3%. The sample taken for sequencing was Treg cells from blood. Subset meaning: remaining (HLA-DR-negative) circulating blood Treg cells. These receptors were taken from a donor younger than 30 with juvenile idiopathic arthritis.

The rearrangement links TRBV2 to TRBJ1-2; TCRdb's D gene call, TRBD1, goes unchecked for lack of DNA. Germline V gene data show CDR1 as SNHLY and CDR2 as FYNNEI. The CDR3 runs 14 residues. The entry carries no DNA sequence. CDR3 protein: CASSDLTGNYGYTF.

The rearrangement links TRBV28 to TRBJ2-3; TCRdb's assignment of TRBD1 cannot be checked, as there is no DNA. The length of the CDR3 is 15 residues. No DNA sequence is on record. Germline V gene data show CDR1 as MDHEN and CDR2 as SYDVKM. The CDR3 loop reads CASSSGQGFTDTQYF.

V and J are TRBV2 and TRBJ2-7. The length of the CDR3 is 12 residues. DNA is not on record. In germline, CDR1 is SNHLY, CDR2 FYNNEI. The CDR3 sequence is CASKGLTYEQYF.

This chain uses TRBV4-1 with TRBJ2-7; TCRdb returns TRBD2, unconfirmable since there is no DNA. Germline V gives CDR1 MGHRA, CDR2 YSYEKL. The CDR3 runs to 18 residues. DNA is not recorded here. The CDR3 is CASSQEPRTSGSSYEQYF.

V is TRBV10-3 and J is TRBJ2-7; TCRdb lists TRBD2, though no DNA is available to test this call. The germline CDR1 and CDR2 sequences are ENHRY and SYGVKD. The CDR3 runs 15 residues. No DNA sequence was recorded. This CDR3 is CAISVGGGNNYEQYF.

This chain joins TRBV6-5 and TRBJ1-5; TCRdb reports TRBD1, a call that lacks DNA to check it against. Per the germline V gene, CDR1 is MNHEY and CDR2 is SVGAGI. The length of the CDR3 is 13 residues. This entry has no DNA. The CDR3 loop reads CASSRGGNQPQHF.

Measured by frequency, this clone is medium-sized. This chain uses TRBV6-1 with TRBJ1-1. The CDR3 is made up of 15 amino acids. The protein alone is recorded here. The germline gives CDR1 MNHNS, CDR2 SASEGT. This chain's CDR3 is CASSLSGTVNTEAFF.

V gene TRBV27 combines with J gene TRBJ2-1; TCRdb calls TRBD1, which cannot be checked without DNA. The germline V gene encodes CDR1 MNHEY and CDR2 SMNVEV (reference sequence). The CDR3 length is 16 residues. The record lacks a DNA sequence. CDR3 residues: CASSRRTGVLGNEQFF.

The V call is TRBV19, the J call TRBJ2-7; without DNA, the TCRdb call of TRBD1 cannot be checked. Germline CDR1 and CDR2: LNHDA and SQIVND (reference sequence). CDR3 length: 13 residues. Nucleotide data are not available. The CDR3 loop reads CASSRDRGSEQYF.

The chain uses TRBV5-1 and TRBJ2-1; without DNA, the TCRdb call of TRBD2 cannot be checked. The CDR3 length is 15 residues. The coding DNA is unavailable. Germline loops: CDR1 SGHRS, CDR2 YFSETQ. The CDR3 sequence: CASSFGLADYNEQFF.

The rearrangement uses TRBV7-9 and TRBJ2-7; TCRdb indicates TRBD2, and absent DNA this call remains unverified. The length of the CDR3 is 18 residues. The protein alone is recorded here. Germline CDR1 is SEHNR and CDR2 is FQNEAQ (reference sequence). The CDR3 is CASSLVISGFLSPYEQYF. Variable domain in full (rest from reference TRBV7-9 and TRBJ2-7): DTGVSQNPRHKITKRGQNVTFRCDPISEHNRLYWYRQTLGQGPEFLTYFQNEAQLEKSRLLSDRFSAERPKGSFSTLEIQRTEQGDSAMYLCASSLVISGFLSPYEQYFGPGTRLTVT.

The genes are TRBV28 and TRBJ2-3; checking the TCRdb D call of TRBD2 is not possible without DNA. Germline V lookup: CDR1 MDHEN, CDR2 SYDVKM. The CDR3 is 15 residues long. The DNA is not on file. The CDR3 spells CASSARLTSTDTQYF.

This rearrangement joins TRBV28 to TRBJ1-3; without DNA, the TCRdb call of TRBD1 cannot be checked. The length of the CDR3 is 17 residues. No DNA sequence is on record. CDR1 MDHEN and CDR2 SYDVKM come from the germline V gene. The CDR3 is CASSTNRDRHSGNTIYF.

V is TRBV5-1 and J is TRBJ2-7. The CDR3 loop spans 15 amino acids. The DNA sequence is not available. Germline V gene data show CDR1 as SGHRS and CDR2 as YFSETQ. The chain's CDR3 is CASSFKLGVSYEQYF.

The chain employs TRBV18 and TRBJ1-4; without DNA, the TCRdb call of TRBD1 cannot be checked. The CDR3 totals 17 residues. The nucleotide record is missing. Germline V gives CDR1 KGHSH, CDR2 LQKENI. CDR3 amino acids: CASSPSSRGQGREKLFF.

The CDR3 loop reads CASSLGEGKTQYF. V is TRBV5-4 and J is TRBJ2-5. The CDR3 spans 13 residues. The protein alone is recorded here. Germline V CDR1 and CDR2: SGHNT, YYREEE (reference sequence).

The chain carries TRBV11-3 and TRBJ2-2; TCRdb calls TRBD1, which cannot be checked without DNA. This CDR3 is 13 amino acids long. DNA was not recorded. Per germline, CDR1 SGHNT and CDR2 YENEEA. The CDR3 sequence is CASSLNRGGELFF.

V usage is TRBV4-1 and J usage is TRBJ1-5; TCRdb proposes TRBD1, but this gene call is untestable without DNA. This CDR3 is built from 15 residues. DNA is not recorded here. Germline V lookup: CDR1 MGHRA, CDR2 YSYEKL. CDR3 protein: CASSHPRVDNQPQHF.

This chain links TRBV10-1 with TRBJ2-7. The germline V gene encodes CDR1 WNHNN and CDR2 SYGVQD (reference sequence). CDR3 size: 14 residues. Only the protein sequence is given. CDR3 protein: CASPGGREEYEQYF.

J is TRBJ2-1 and V is TRBV5-1; the TCRdb D gene call, TRBD2, has no DNA to confirm it. The CDR3 extends over 12 amino acids. The DNA is unrecorded. CDR1 and CDR2 from the germline V gene are SGHRS and YFSETQ. The CDR3 loop is CASSLASGERFF.

The chain couples TRBV19 to TRBJ2-3. Germline-derived CDR1 and CDR2 are LNHDA and SQIVND (reference sequence). This CDR3 contains 12 residues. The entry carries no DNA sequence. The CDR3 spells CASSPATDTQYF. Supplemented by reference TRBV19 and TRBJ2-3, the full variable domain reads DGGITQSPKYLFRKEGQNVTLSCEQNLNHDAMYWYRQDPGQGLRLIYYSQIVNDFQKGDIAEGYSVSREKKESFPLTVTSAQKNPTAFYLCASSPATDTQYFGPGTRLTVL.

CDR3 residues: CASSPSLGRGIEKLFF. The chain recombines TRBV28 with TRBJ1-4. Germline V gene lookup returns CDR1 MDHEN and CDR2 SYDVKM. The CDR3 length is 16 residues. No DNA was logged.

This sequence joins TRBV27 and TRBJ1-4. CDR1 MNHEY and CDR2 SMNVEV come from the germline V gene (reference sequence). The CDR3 consists of 14 residues. There is no recorded DNA. The CDR3 protein is CASSLLAGGEKLFF.

This chain connects TRBV28 to TRBJ2-6; checking the TCRdb D call of TRBD1 is not possible without DNA. The CDR3 runs 18 residues. The entry carries no DNA sequence. Germline assignment: CDR1 MDHEN and CDR2 SYDVKM. The CDR3 region is CASSFRWTRGSGANVLTF.

The chain is built from TRBV4-2 and TRBJ1-1. Germline loops: CDR1 LGHNA, CDR2 YNFKEQ. This CDR3 comprises 13 residues. The entry carries no DNA sequence. This CDR3 is CASSQGGPTEAFF.

J is TRBJ2-1 and V is TRBV28. Germline-derived CDR1 and CDR2 are MDHEN and SYDVKM. This CDR3 has 15 residues. The DNA is unrecorded. The CDR3 region is CASSFISHSYNEQFF.

This chain links TRBV15 with TRBJ1-1; TCRdb's D call, TRBD1, is unchecked because there is no DNA. The CDR3 has 14 residues. The coding DNA is unavailable. Per germline, CDR1 LNHNV and CDR2 YYDKDF (reference sequence). This CDR3 reads CATSGLTVNTEAFF.